A selection of T cell receptor beta chains follows, all from one sample in a study of blood T cell repertoires in COVID-19. Only in-frame clones appear in the TCRdb table, and some are missing; sequencing was by immunoSEQ multiplex PCR. Of around 270,000 clones in the sample, 70% to 90% were seen once. Sequencing input: peripheral blood. Every receptor here comes from a woman between 45 and 60 years old with acute or convalescent COVID-19. The CDR3 runs from the conserved cysteine through the conserved F or W. The D gene is left open where the match is weak. Only part of the rows carry a size: once, few, many, or a class if the clone is expanded.

j_gene,abundance,d_gene,v_gene,CDR3nt,CDR3aa
TRBJ1-1,NA,NA,TRBV7-9,TGTGCCAGCAGCTCGCGTTTACGGTTGACTGAAGCTTTCTTT,CASSSRLRLTEAFF
TRBJ1-3,NA,TRBD1,TRBV27,TGTGCCAGCAGTTCAGGGGGTGGAAACACCATATATTTT,CASSSGGGNTIYF
TRBJ1-2,NA,TRBD1,TRBV7-3,TGTGCCAGCAGCTTTGAAGACAGGGCGGTCTACACCTTC,CASSFEDRAVYTF
TRBJ2-7,NA,NA,TRBV5-1,TGCGCCAGCAGCTTGGTGCCAGGGGTCTACGAGCAGTACTTC,CASSLVPGVYEQYF
TRBJ1-5,NA,NA,TRBV28,TGTGCCAGCAGGCGGGGGACGGGCGGAAGCTATAGCAATCAGCCCCAGCATTTT,CASRRGTGGSYSNQPQHF
TRBJ1-2,NA,NA,TRBV27,TGTGCCAGCAGGGGCACGAGGGCGGACTACTATGGCTACACCTTC,CASRGTRADYYGYTF
TRBJ2-5,NA,NA,TRBV29-1,TGCGTAGCGGCAGAACCTCAAGAGACCCAGTACTTC,CVAAEPQETQYF
TRBJ2-7,NA,NA,TRBV28,TGTGCCAGCAGGGGACACAGGGAGGGGTTTCGCGAGCAGTACTTC,CASRGHREGFREQYF
TRBJ2-5,NA,TRBD1,TRBV11-1,TGTGCCAGCAGCTTAGCGGCAGGGGGCGAGGGGGAGACCCAGTACTTC,CASSLAAGGEGETQYF
TRBJ1-2,NA,NA,TRBV6-5,TGTGCCAGCAGTTGGTGGGGGGACTCTAACTATGGCTACACCTTC,CASSWWGDSNYGYTF
TRBJ1-1,NA,TRBD1,TRBV25-1,TGTGCCAGCAGTGAATATAGGGGACAGGGCGTCAGGTTTGCCTTT,CASSEYRGQGVRFAF
TRBJ2-3,NA,TRBD2,TRBV20-1,TGCAGTGCTAGTAGGACGGGAGGGCCAGAAGATACGCAGTATTTT,CSASRTGGPEDTQYF
TRBJ2-5,once,TRBD2,TRBV5-3,TGTGCCAGAAGCCGGGAGGGAGCTCAAGAGACCCAGTACTTC,CARSREGAQETQYF
TRBJ1-4,NA,NA,TRBV15,TGTGCCACCAGCAGAGATACACCAAGTGAAAAACTGTTTTTT,CATSRDTPSEKLFF
TRBJ1-4,NA,NA,TRBV30,TGTGCCTGGAGTTACGACAGTATCTCTGAAAAACTGTTTTTT,CAWSYDSISEKLFF
TRBJ2-7,NA,NA,TRBV27,TGTGCCAGCAGTTTCCTGGGCGGGTCGCAGGGGAGAGAGCAGTACTTC,CASSFLGGSQGREQYF
TRBJ2-7,once,NA,TRBV10-3,TGTGCCATCCAGGGGTCGGCTGGCTACGAGCAGTACTTC,CAIQGSAGYEQYF